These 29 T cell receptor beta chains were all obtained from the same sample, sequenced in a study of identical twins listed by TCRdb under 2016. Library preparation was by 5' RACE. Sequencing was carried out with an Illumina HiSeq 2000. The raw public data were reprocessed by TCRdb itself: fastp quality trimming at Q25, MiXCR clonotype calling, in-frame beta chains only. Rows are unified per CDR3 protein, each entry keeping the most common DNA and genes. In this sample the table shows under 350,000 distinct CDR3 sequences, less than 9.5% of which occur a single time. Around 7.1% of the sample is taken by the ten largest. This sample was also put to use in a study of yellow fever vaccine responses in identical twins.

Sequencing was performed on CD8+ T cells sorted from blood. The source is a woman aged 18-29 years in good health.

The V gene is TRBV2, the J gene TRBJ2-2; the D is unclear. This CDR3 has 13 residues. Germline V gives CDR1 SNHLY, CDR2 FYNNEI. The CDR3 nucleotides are TGTGTCCCTTACCCACCGAACACCGGGGAGCTGTTTTTT. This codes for CVPYPPNTGELFF. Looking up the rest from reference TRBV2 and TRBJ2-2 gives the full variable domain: EPEVTQTPSHQVTQMGQEVILRCVPISNHLYFYWYRQILGQKVEFLVSFYNNEISEKSEIFDDQFSVERPDGSNFTLKIRSTKLEDSAMYFCVPYPPNTGELFFGEGSRLTVL.

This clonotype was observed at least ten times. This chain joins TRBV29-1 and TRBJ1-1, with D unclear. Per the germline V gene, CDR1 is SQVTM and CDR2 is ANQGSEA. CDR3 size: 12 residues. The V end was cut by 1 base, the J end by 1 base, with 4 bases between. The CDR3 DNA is TGCAGCGTTGAAGGCCAGAACACTGAAGCTTTCTTT. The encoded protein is CSVEGQNTEAFF.

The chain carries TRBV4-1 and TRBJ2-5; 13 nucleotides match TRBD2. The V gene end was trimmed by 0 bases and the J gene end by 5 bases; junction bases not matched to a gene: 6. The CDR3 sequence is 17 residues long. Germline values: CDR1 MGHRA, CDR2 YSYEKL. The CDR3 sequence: CASSQDVTSGRRETQYF. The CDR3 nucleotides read TGCGCCAGCAGCCAAGATGTGACTAGCGGGAGGCGGGAGACCCAGTACTTC.

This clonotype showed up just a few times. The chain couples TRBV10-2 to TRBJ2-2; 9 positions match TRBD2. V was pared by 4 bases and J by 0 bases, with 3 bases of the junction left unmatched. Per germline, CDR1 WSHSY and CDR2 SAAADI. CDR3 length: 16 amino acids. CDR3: CASSGSGRTNTGELFF. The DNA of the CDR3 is TGCGCCAGCAGTGGAAGCGGGAGGACGAACACCGGGGAGCTGTTTTTT.

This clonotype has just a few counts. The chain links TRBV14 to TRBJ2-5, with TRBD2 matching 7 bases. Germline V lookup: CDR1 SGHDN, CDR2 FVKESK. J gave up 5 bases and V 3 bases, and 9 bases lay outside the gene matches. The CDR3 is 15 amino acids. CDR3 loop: CASSQDGSGMETQYF. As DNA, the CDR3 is TGTGCCAGCAGCCAGGATGGCAGCGGGATGGAGACCCAGTACTTC.

The CDR3 nucleotides read TGTGCCAGCAGCGGTCTGGTCCGGGAGGACTCCAGGTGGTACAATGAGCAGTTCTTC. Translating it yields CASSGLVREDSRWYNEQFF. This rearrangement joins TRBV3-1 to TRBJ2-1; TRBD2 aligns across 7 bases. Germline assignment: CDR1 LGHDT and CDR2 YNNKEL (reference sequence). The CDR3 loop spans 19 amino acids. The J segment lost 4 bases and the V segment lost 5 bases, leaving 20 bases of the junction unmatched.

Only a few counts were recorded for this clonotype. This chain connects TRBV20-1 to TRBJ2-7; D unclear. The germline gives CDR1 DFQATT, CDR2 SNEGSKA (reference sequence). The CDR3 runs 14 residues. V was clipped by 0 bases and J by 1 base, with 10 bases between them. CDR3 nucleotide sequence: TGCAGTGCTAGAGAGGGGATAAGGTCCTACGAGCAGTACTTC. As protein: CSAREGIRSYEQYF.

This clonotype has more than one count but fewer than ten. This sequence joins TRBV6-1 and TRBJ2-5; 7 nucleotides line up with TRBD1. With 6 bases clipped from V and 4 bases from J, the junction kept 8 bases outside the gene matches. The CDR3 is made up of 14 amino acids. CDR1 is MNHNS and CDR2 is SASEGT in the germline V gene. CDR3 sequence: CASRPRQGSETQYF. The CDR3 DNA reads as TGTGCCAGCAGGCCGCGACAGGGATCAGAGACCCAGTACTTC.

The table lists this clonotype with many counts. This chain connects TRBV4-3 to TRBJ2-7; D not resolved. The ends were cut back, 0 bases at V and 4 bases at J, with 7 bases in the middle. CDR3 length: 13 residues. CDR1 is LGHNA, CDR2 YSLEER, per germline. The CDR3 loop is CASSQEGGYEQYF. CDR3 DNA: TGCGCCAGCAGCCAAGAGGGTGGGTACGAGCAGTACTTC.

This CDR3 is CASSFEAGAYEQYF. CDR3 nucleotide sequence: TGTGCCAGCAGCTTCGAAGCGGGAGCCTACGAGCAGTACTTC. This chain joins TRBV7-8 and TRBJ2-7; 8 bases agree with TRBD2. The V and J ends lost 3 bases and 2 bases, in that order; junction bases with no gene match: 3. This CDR3 has 14 residues. Looked up from germline, CDR1 is SGHVS and CDR2 is FQNEAQ.

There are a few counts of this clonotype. CDR3 nucleotides: TGTGCCAGCAGTTACGAGGGCCTTGGCTACACCTTC. It is translated as CASSYEGLGYTF. The chain combines TRBV6-5 with TRBJ1-2, with unresolved D. V was shortened by 2 bases and J by 7 bases, with 8 bases between the two germline ends. This CDR3 contains 12 residues. Germline assignment: CDR1 MNHEY and CDR2 SVGAGI.

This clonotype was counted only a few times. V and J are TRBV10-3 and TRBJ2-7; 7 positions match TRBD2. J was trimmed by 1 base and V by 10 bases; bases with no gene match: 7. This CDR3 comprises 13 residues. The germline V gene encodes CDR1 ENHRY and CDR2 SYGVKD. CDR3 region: CATAAGKSYEQYF. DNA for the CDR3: TGTGCCACCGCAGCGGGAAAATCCTACGAGCAGTACTTC.

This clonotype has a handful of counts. For the CDR3, the DNA is TGCGCCAGCAGCCAAGCAGCGGGCGGGACCTACGAGCAGTACTTC. Translation: CASSQAAGGTYEQYF. The chain carries TRBV4-1 and TRBJ2-7; perhaps TRBD2 as D (6 bases). CDR3 length equals 15 residues. CDR1 and CDR2 (germline): MGHRA, YSYEKL. V lost 1 base and J 2 bases, leaving 12 bases between the germline ends.

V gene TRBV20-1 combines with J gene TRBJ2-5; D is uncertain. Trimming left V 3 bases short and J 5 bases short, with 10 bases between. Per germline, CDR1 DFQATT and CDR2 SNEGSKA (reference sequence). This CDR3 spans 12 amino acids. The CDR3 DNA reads TGCAGTGCTAGGGGTGGGGTTGAGACCCAGTACTTC. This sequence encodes CSARGGVETQYF.

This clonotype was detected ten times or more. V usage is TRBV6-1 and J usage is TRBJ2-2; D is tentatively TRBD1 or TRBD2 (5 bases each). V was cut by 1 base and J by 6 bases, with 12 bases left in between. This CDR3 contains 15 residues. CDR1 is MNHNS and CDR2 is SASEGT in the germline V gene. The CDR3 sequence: CASSEESGRPGELFF. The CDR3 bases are TGTGCCAGCAGTGAAGAATCGGGGCGACCCGGGGAGCTGTTTTTT.

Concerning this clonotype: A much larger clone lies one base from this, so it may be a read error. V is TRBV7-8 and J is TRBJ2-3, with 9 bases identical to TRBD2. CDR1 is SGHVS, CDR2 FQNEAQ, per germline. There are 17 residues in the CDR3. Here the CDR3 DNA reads TGTGCCAGCAGCTCCCCCCTAGCGGGGCTGAACACAGATGCGCAGTATTTT. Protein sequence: CASSSPLAGLNTDAQYF.

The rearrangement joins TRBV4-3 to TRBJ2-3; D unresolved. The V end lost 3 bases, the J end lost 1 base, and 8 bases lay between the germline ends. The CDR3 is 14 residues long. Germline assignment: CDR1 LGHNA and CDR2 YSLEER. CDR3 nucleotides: TGCGCCAGCAGCCACCAAACCGGCACAGATACGCAGTATTTT. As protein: CASSHQTGTDTQYF.

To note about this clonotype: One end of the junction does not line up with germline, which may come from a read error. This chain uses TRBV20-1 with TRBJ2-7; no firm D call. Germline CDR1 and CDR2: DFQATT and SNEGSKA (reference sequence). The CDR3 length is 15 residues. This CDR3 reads CSATTPGRFSYEQNF. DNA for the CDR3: TGCAGTGCTACAACCCCCGGACGGTTCTCCTACGAGCAGAACTTC.

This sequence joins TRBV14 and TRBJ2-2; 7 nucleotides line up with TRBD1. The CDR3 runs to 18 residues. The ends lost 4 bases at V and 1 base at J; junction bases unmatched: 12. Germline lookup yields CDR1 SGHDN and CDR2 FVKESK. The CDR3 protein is CASSPVETGSLNTGELFF. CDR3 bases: TGTGCCAGCAGCCCCGTGGAGACAGGGTCGCTGAACACCGGGGAGCTGTTTTTT.

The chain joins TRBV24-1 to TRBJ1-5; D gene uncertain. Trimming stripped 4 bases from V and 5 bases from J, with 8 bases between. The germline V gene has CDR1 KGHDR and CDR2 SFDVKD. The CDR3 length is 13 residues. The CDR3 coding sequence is TGTGCCACCAGTGACCCCGGGTATCAGCCCCAGCATTTT. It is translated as CATSDPGYQPQHF.

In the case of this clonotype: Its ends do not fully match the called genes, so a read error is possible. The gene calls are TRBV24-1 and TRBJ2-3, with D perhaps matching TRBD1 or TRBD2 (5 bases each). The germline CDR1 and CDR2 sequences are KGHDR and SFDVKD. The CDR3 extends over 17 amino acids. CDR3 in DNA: TGTGCCACCAGCGATTCCGGGACCCGGTATGGGGCAGATACGCAGTATTTT. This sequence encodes CATSDSGTRYGADTQYF.

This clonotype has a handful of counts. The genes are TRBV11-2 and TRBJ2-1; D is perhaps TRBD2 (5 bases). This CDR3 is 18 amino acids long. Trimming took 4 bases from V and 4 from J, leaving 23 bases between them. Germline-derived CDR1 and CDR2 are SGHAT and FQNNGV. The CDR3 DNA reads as TGTGCCAGCAGCTCGGGGTTTTGGTCTGGGCCTCCATACAATGAGCAGTTCTTC. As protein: CASSSGFWSGPPYNEQFF.

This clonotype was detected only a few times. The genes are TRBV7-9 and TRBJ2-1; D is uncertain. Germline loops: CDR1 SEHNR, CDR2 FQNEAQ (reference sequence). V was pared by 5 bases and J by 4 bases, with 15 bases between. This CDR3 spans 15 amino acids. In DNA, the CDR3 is TGTGCCAGCAGCGCCAAGTCTACAAGATACAATGAGCAGTTCTTC. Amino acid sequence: CASSAKSTRYNEQFF.

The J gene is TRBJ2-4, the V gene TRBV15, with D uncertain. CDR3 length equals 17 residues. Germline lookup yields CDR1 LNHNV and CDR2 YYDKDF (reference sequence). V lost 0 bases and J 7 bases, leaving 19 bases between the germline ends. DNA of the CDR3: TGTGCCACCAGCAGAGATCTACTCCATGGGGAAGACAACATTCAGTACTTC. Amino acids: CATSRDLLHGEDNIQYF.

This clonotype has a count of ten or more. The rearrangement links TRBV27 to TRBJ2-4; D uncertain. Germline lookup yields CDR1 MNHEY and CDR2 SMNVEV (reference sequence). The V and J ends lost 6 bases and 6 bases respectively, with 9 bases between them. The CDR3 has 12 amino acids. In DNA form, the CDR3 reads TGTGCCAGCAGGGACCTAGGAAACATTCAGTACTTC. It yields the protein CASRDLGNIQYF.

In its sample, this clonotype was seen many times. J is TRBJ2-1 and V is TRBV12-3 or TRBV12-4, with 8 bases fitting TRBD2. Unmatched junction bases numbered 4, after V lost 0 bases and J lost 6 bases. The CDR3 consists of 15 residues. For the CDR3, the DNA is TGTGCCAGCAGTTTAGCGGGACTAGTGCTCAATGAGCAGTTCTTC. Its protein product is CASSLAGLVLNEQFF.

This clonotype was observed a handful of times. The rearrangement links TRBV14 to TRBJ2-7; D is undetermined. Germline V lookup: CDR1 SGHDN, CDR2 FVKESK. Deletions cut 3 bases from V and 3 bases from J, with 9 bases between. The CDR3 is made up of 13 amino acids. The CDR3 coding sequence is TGTGCCAGCAGCCATTATTCAGGCTACGAGCAGTACTTC. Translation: CASSHYSGYEQYF.

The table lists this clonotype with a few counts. CDR3 protein: CASSPREEETQYF. The CDR3 DNA sequence: TGTGCCAGCAGTCCCAGGGAAGAAGAGACCCAGTACTTC. The genes are TRBV27 and TRBJ2-5, with a weak D call TRBD1 (5 bases). Trimming pared 5 bases from V and 3 bases from J, leaving 10 bases between. The V gene's germline CDR1 is MNHEY and CDR2 SMNVEV (reference sequence). The CDR3 covers 13 residues.

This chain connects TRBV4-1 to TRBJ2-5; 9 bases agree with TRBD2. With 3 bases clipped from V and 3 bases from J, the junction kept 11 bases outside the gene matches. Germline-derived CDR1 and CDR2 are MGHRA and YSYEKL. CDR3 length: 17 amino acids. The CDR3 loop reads CASSQLPGGGGEETQYF. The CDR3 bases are TGCGCCAGCAGCCAGCTCCCTGGCGGGGGGGGCGAAGAGACCCAGTACTTC.